This TCR beta chain stems from a study of T cell responses to AZD1222 COVID-19 vaccine. Study-level background: Second-dose intervals near 4 or 12 weeks were combined. Study-level results: Repertoires were collected only later (after the peak T cell response had occurred).

The CDR3 extends over 15 amino acids. Looked up from germline, CDR1 is SGHVS and CDR2 is FNYEAQ. V was pared by 3 bases and J by 11 bases, with 22 bases between. A note on this clone: Its target is not known.

Sequencing was performed with immunoSEQ multiplex PCR; in TCRdb, only in-frame clones are kept and a portion is missing. This table has 130,000 to 150,000 clones, under 95% appearing once. Sequenced here: peripheral blood, sampled on day 0 of AZD1222 vaccination. The chain links TRBV7-6 to TRBJ1-1; D remains unclear. This receptor was taken from an adult in good health. The CDR3 DNA reads as TGTGCCAGCAGCTTGGATCGGGATTCTCCTAGTGGGGCTTTCTTT. This gives the protein CASSLDRDSPSGAFF.